Shown below are 30 T cell receptor beta chains from a single sample sequenced in a study of radiation and T cells in renal cell carcinoma (dated by TCRdb to the early 2020s). The library was made by the immunoSEQ multiplex PCR assay. In TCRdb, the immuneACCESS table is reduced to in-frame sequences with V and J assigned. These tables do not hold every clone; where another copy was compared, an unresolved V gene accounts for under half, and the others remain unexplained. The sample includes fewer than 85,000 clones, with approximately 90% observed a single time. The top ten clonotypes cover approximately 6.2% of the sample. Sample time point, as interpreted from the label and publication: blood 4 weeks post-SBRT, at nephrectomy. This specimen's treatment or condition label, per the study, means: 15 Gy SBRT to primary tumor, nephrectomy 4 weeks later. Source: blood, taken from a patient whose treatment included radiotherapy and nephrectomy. These receptors all come from a woman between 65 and 79 years old with renal cell carcinoma.

The V call is TRBV5-1, the J call TRBJ2-1; TRBD2 aligns across 9 bases. Trimming at V came to 7 bases and at J to 6 bases, leaving 2 bases not matched to a gene. Germline V gene data show CDR1 as SGHRS and CDR2 as YFSETQ. The CDR3 runs 12 residues. CDR3 coding DNA: TGCGCCAGCCGACTAGCGGCCAATGAGCAGTTCTTC. As protein: CASRLAANEQFF.

The J gene is TRBJ2-1, the V gene TRBV11-3; TRBD2 might be the D (7 bases). Germline V CDR1 and CDR2: SGHNT, YENEEA. The V end lost 2 bases, the J end lost 7 bases, and 21 bases lay between the germline ends. The CDR3 is 17 amino acids. The CDR3 nucleotides read TGTGCCAGCAGCTTATATGGCGGGGGCCCCCCTTGGAATGAGCAGTTCTTC. It is translated as CASSLYGGGPPWNEQFF. Complete variable domain (other parts from reference TRBV11-3 and TRBJ2-1): EAGVVQSPRYKIIEKKQPVAFWCNPISGHNTLYWYLQNLGQGPELLIRYENEEAVDDSQLPKDRFSAERLKGVDSTLKIQPAELGDSAVYLCASSLYGGGPPWNEQFFGPGTRLTVL.

This sequence joins TRBV5-1 and TRBJ1-6; TRBD1 aligns across 9 bases. The V gene's germline CDR1 is SGHRS and CDR2 YFSETQ. The CDR3 is 17 amino acids. V lost 0 bases, J lost 7 bases, and 8 bases stayed unmatched. CDR3 amino acids: CASSLVFRDRANSPLHF. For the CDR3, the DNA is TGCGCCAGCAGCTTGGTGTTCAGGGACAGGGCGAATTCACCCCTCCACTTT.

The gene calls are TRBV7-9 and TRBJ1-3; unclear D gene. Germline V gene data show CDR1 as SEHNR and CDR2 as FQNEAQ (reference sequence). V lost 3 bases, J lost 4 bases, and 22 bases lay in between. The CDR3 sequence is 18 residues long. This CDR3 is CASSFLEGPDDTGNTIYF. Written as DNA, the CDR3 is TGTGCCAGCAGCTTTTTAGAAGGACCGGACGATACGGGAAACACCATATATTTT.

This clone was observed once. The rearrangement uses TRBV10-3 and TRBJ1-1, with D unclear. The CDR3 loop spans 14 amino acids. V was clipped by 3 bases and J by 1 base, with 9 bases between them. Germline V CDR1 and CDR2: ENHRY, SYGVKD. CDR3 loop: CAISDLTGNTEAFF. The CDR3 DNA reads TGTGCCATCAGTGATTTGACGGGGAACACTGAAGCTTTCTTT.

The chain is built from TRBV19 and TRBJ1-2; D is uncertain. CDR3 length: 14 residues. Germline V gives CDR1 LNHDA, CDR2 SQIVND (reference sequence). The ends were cut back, 7 bases at V and 6 bases at J, with 18 bases in the middle. CDR3 loop: CASTPPGPTHGYTF. In DNA form, the CDR3 reads TGTGCCAGTACCCCCCCAGGTCCCACGCATGGCTACACCTTC.

Concerning this clone: This sample also contains other DNA sequences that code for the same CDR3. The CDR3 DNA sequence: TGTGCCAGCAGCGTAGAAGCGGGGGGGCGGACCGGGGAGCTGTTTTTT. This translates into CASSVEAGGRTGELFF. This chain connects TRBV9 to TRBJ2-2; 10 bases align to TRBD2. This CDR3 has 16 amino acids. The germline V gene has CDR1 SGDLS and CDR2 YYNGEE. J was trimmed by 5 bases and V by 0 bases; bases with no gene match: 4. Supplemented by reference TRBV9 and TRBJ2-2, the full variable domain reads DSGVTQTPKHLITATGQRVTLRCSPRSGDLSVYWYQQSLDQGLQFLIQYYNGEERAKGNILERFSAQQFPDLHSELNLSSLELGDSALYFCASSVEAGGRTGELFFGEGSRLTVL.

The rearrangement links TRBV11-3 to TRBJ2-7; D might be TRBD2 (5 bases). V was trimmed by 1 base and J by 6 bases, leaving 13 bases between them. From germline, CDR1 is SGHNT and CDR2 YENEEA. This CDR3 region has 14 residues. The CDR3 spells CASSLAPRRGEQYF. The CDR3 coding sequence is TGTGCCAGCAGCTTAGCCCCCAGACGGGGCGAGCAGTACTTC.

With respect to this clone: A junction end diverges from the germline sequence, so it may reflect a read error. This chain joins TRBV7-7 and TRBJ2-1, with unresolved D. CDR3 length: 13 amino acids. Germline-derived CDR1 and CDR2 are SSHAT and FNYEAQ (reference sequence). DNA of the CDR3: TGTGCTAGCAGCTTAGAGATCGACAATGAGCAGTTCTTC. Translated, it gives CASSLEIDNEQFF.

The chain has TRBV6-6 and TRBJ2-7; possible D gene TRBD1, 6 bases. From germline, CDR1 is MNHNY and CDR2 SVGAGI (reference sequence). Trimming removed 3 bases from V and 1 base from J, with 16 bases in between. The CDR3 consists of 16 residues. This chain's CDR3 is CASSYPRGQTSYEQYF. Here the CDR3 DNA reads TGTGCCAGCAGTTATCCAAGGGGACAAACTTCCTACGAGCAGTACTTC.

This chain links TRBV29-1 with TRBJ2-7; possible D gene TRBD2, 5 bases. The CDR3 contains 12 residues. Germline lookup yields CDR1 SQVTM and CDR2 ANQGSEA. Deletions cut 4 bases from V and 0 bases from J, with 7 bases between. As DNA, the CDR3 is TGCAGCGTTGCCGCGGGCTCCTACGAGCAGTACTTC. The encoded protein is CSVAAGSYEQYF.

This clone was detected a few times. The chain is built from TRBV7-6 and TRBJ1-5, with D maybe TRBD1 (5 bases). Germline CDR1 and CDR2: SGHVS and FNYEAQ. Trimming removed 5 bases at V and 5 bases at J, with 13 bases between. CDR3 length: 14 amino acids. In nucleotides, the CDR3 is TGTGCCAGCAGCCTCGGGACGGCACATCAGCCCCAGCATTTT. This encodes CASSLGTAHQPQHF.

This sequence joins TRBV5-6 and TRBJ2-7; D remains ambiguous. CDR1 and CDR2 from the germline V gene are SGHDT and YYEEEE. V was shortened by 1 base and J by 3 bases, with 8 bases between the two germline ends. The CDR3 is 13 residues long. The CDR3 DNA reads TGTGCCAGCAGCTTGCGGGCAGTCTACGAGCAGTACTTC. Its translation is CASSLRAVYEQYF.

The chain recombines TRBV19 with TRBJ1-1; 7 bases are shared with TRBD1. CDR1 and CDR2 (germline): LNHDA, SQIVND (reference sequence). This CDR3 contains 15 residues. V was pared by 6 bases and J by 1 base, with 8 bases of the junction left unmatched. The CDR3 region is CASRPNRGENTEAFF. The CDR3 bases are TGTGCCAGTAGACCCAACAGGGGTGAGAACACTGAAGCTTTCTTT.

The chain is built from TRBV11-3 and TRBJ1-3; D is unresolved. Germline V CDR1 and CDR2: SGHNT, YENEEA. CDR3 length: 16 residues. Trimming took 3 bases from V and 0 from J, leaving 12 bases between them. CDR3 in amino acids: CASSFSRSLSGNTIYF. The DNA for the CDR3 is TGTGCCAGCAGCTTTAGTCGCTCTCTCTCTGGAAACACCATATATTTT.

This chain joins TRBV14 and TRBJ2-2; D might be TRBD1 or TRBD2, each matching 6 bases. Trimming took off 4 bases at V and 1 base at J, with 16 bases between the two ends. CDR1 SGHDN and CDR2 FVKESK come from the germline V gene. The CDR3 is made up of 17 amino acids. The CDR3 sequence: CASSPPVGGLNTGELFF. In DNA form, the CDR3 reads TGTGCCAGCAGCCCCCCCGTCGGGGGCCTGAACACCGGGGAGCTGTTTTTT.

This clone was picked up a small number of times. The V gene is TRBV28, the J gene TRBJ1-1; D remains ambiguous. This CDR3 region has 14 residues. Germline values: CDR1 MDHEN, CDR2 SYDVKM. V lost 4 bases to trimming and J lost 0 bases, with 9 bases between them. The CDR3 reads CASSSLTMNTEAFF. In DNA, the CDR3 is TGTGCCAGCAGTTCCCTTACCATGAACACTGAAGCTTTCTTT.

The CDR3 DNA sequence: TGCACCACCAAAAGCGGTTACAATGAGCAGTTCTTC. Translation: CTTKSGYNEQFF. The V and J genes are TRBV29-1 and TRBJ2-1, with a tentative D call TRBD2 (5 bases). CDR3 length: 12 amino acids. Germline CDR1 reads SQVTM; CDR2 reads ANQGSEA.

In its sample, this clone was seen a few times. The gene calls are TRBV7-9 and TRBJ2-1, with 7 bases aligning to TRBD1. V lost 5 bases and J lost 6; bases outside the gene matches: 16. Germline CDR1 and CDR2: SEHNR and FQNEAQ (reference sequence). The CDR3 runs 17 residues. This chain's CDR3 is CASSQRVDPGTVNEQFF. The CDR3, as DNA: TGTGCCAGCAGCCAACGCGTCGATCCTGGGACAGTCAATGAGCAGTTCTTC.

This clone was detected only once. The DNA for the CDR3 is TGTGCCAGCAGCCCAGGGAGGGGGGGTACTTCACCCCTCCACTTT. Amino acids: CASSPGRGGTSPLHF. The chain recombines TRBV7-2 with TRBJ1-6; possible D gene TRBD1, 6 bases. Looked up from germline, CDR1 is SGHTA and CDR2 is FQGNSA. The CDR3 totals 15 residues. V was pared by 5 bases and J by 9 bases, with 17 bases between.

The rearrangement joins TRBV19 to TRBJ2-2; D may be TRBD2 (5 bases). Trimming cost V 3 bases and J 6 bases, with 17 bases left between them. The length of the CDR3 is 16 residues. Germline V CDR1 and CDR2: LNHDA, SQIVND (reference sequence). CDR3 residues: CASSILRGPKAGELFF. The CDR3 DNA is TGTGCCAGTAGTATTCTGCGCGGGCCGAAGGCCGGGGAGCTGTTTTTT.

The chain uses TRBV4-3 and TRBJ2-7; D may match TRBD1 or TRBD2 (5 bases each). Germline CDR1 is LGHNA and CDR2 is YSLEER. This CDR3 region has 14 residues. V shed 4 bases and J shed 5 bases, with 15 bases lying between them. The CDR3 spells CASSRGSRLDEQYF. In DNA, the CDR3 is TGCGCCAGCAGCCGGGGGAGTCGGCTGGACGAGCAGTACTTC.

Comments on this clone: The same CDR3 also results from other DNA sequences found in this sample. The gene calls are TRBV19 and TRBJ1-5, with a possible D match to TRBD1 (5 bases). The CDR3 runs to 14 residues. The V and J ends lost 6 bases and 4 bases respectively, with 13 bases between them. From germline, CDR1 is LNHDA and CDR2 SQIVND (reference sequence). The CDR3 sequence is CASSPSGGNQPQHF. The CDR3 DNA reads as TGTGCCAGTAGCCCCTCGGGGGGGAATCAGCCCCAGCATTTT. The complete variable domain, with remaining parts taken from reference TRBV19 and TRBJ1-5, reads DGGITQSPKYLFRKEGQNVTLSCEQNLNHDAMYWYRQDPGQGLRLIYYSQIVNDFQKGDIAEGYSVSREKKESFPLTVTSAQKNPTAFYLCASSPSGGNQPQHFGDGTRLSIL.

The chain joins TRBV7-2 to TRBJ1-5; maybe TRBD1 (5 bases). V dropped 6 bases and J dropped 7 bases, with 13 bases sitting between them. This CDR3 has 13 residues. Germline CDR1 is SGHTA and CDR2 is FQGNSA. CDR3 sequence: CASSFQGWQPQHF. In DNA, the CDR3 is TGTGCCAGCAGTTTTCAGGGTTGGCAGCCCCAGCATTTT.

In this sample, this clone turned up once. V gene TRBV6-6 combines with J gene TRBJ2-7, with TRBD2 matching 8 bases. The CDR3 length is 14 residues. Germline assignment: CDR1 MNHNY and CDR2 SVGAGI (reference sequence). The trim removed 2 bases at V and 2 bases at J, leaving 2 bases unmatched. The CDR3 DNA reads as TGTGCCAGCAGTTACAGAGCGGGGGCCTACGAGCAGTACTTC. This encodes CASSYRAGAYEQYF.

The rearrangement uses TRBV7-2 and TRBJ2-1; TRBD1 might be the D (8 bases). The CDR3 covers 16 residues. V lost 5 bases and J lost 8, with 22 bases in between. Germline V gives CDR1 SGHTA, CDR2 FQGNSA. This CDR3 reads CASSPNRGGRSDEQFF. The CDR3 coding sequence is TGTGCCAGCAGCCCAAACAGGGGGGGTAGGTCAGATGAGCAGTTCTTC. Full variable domain (outside the CDR3, taken from reference TRBV7-2 and TRBJ2-1): GAGVSQSPSNKVTEKGKDVELRCDPISGHTALYWYRQSLGQGLEFLIYFQGNSAPDKSGLPSDRFSAERTGGSVSTLTIQRTQQEDSAVYLCASSPNRGGRSDEQFFGPGTRLTVL.

CDR3 loop: CASSGAWGTQYF. CDR3 DNA: TGTGCCAGCAGTGGCGCTTGGGGGACCCAGTACTTC. The chain carries TRBV6-1 and TRBJ2-5, with D unresolved. Germline assignment: CDR1 MNHNS and CDR2 SASEGT. The V end lost 4 bases, the J end lost 7 bases, and 10 bases lay between the germline ends. This CDR3 spans 12 amino acids.

The gene calls are TRBV5-5 and TRBJ1-6; D possibly corresponds to TRBD1 (5 bases). The germline V gene encodes CDR1 SGHKS and CDR2 YYEKEE (reference sequence). The CDR3 sequence is 15 residues long. Trimming removed 4 bases from V and 3 bases from J, with 11 bases in between. This CDR3 reads CASSAGTDYNSPLHF. In DNA, the CDR3 is TGTGCCAGCAGCGCGGGGACGGACTATAATTCACCCCTCCACTTT.

The chain carries TRBV7-2 and TRBJ1-3; D unresolved. Trimming stripped 1 base from V and 0 bases from J, with 7 bases between. The CDR3 is made up of 15 amino acids. CDR1 is SGHTA, CDR2 FQGNSA, per germline. The CDR3 is CASSLENSSGNTIYF. The CDR3 DNA is TGTGCCAGCAGCTTAGAGAACAGCTCTGGAAACACCATATATTTT.

This clone was observed once. The genes are TRBV27 and TRBJ2-3; the D gene could be TRBD1 or TRBD2 (5 bases each). Between the trimmed V and J ends, which lost 5 bases and 1 base, there was a span of 13 bases. The CDR3 loop spans 15 amino acids. CDR1 is MNHEY, CDR2 SMNVEV, per germline (reference sequence). CDR3 DNA: TGTGCCAGCAGTCAGATGGGGACGGGCACAGATACGCAGTATTTT. Its protein product is CASSQMGTGTDTQYF.